A selection of T cell receptor beta chains follows, all from one sample in a study of sequential checkpoint blockade in melanoma. The table came from immunoSEQ multiplex PCR; TCRdb's copy has only in-frame clones and leaves some out. This table has roughly 5,100 clones, around 21% appearing once. The sample consisted of tumor tissue (inferred from file names), taken from a patient given nivolumab and ipilimumab in sequence. The source is a human donor with melanoma. Both conserved end residues are part of each CDR3. The D gene is left open where the match is weak. Clone size is given for some rows only: seen once, a few or many times, or a class if the clone is expanded.

clone_size	j_call	d_call	v_call	cdr3_nt	cdr3_aa
few	TRBJ2-1	-	TRBV28	TGTGCCAGCAGTTTCCCCGGGACCTCAAATGAGCAGTTCTTC	CASSFPGTSNEQFF
-	TRBJ2-5	TRBD2	TRBV5-1	TGCGCCAGCAGCTTGGCAGCCCGGGGGGGCGTAGAGACCCAGTACTTC	CASSLAARGGVETQYF
once	TRBJ1-4	-	TRBV5-1	TGCGCCAGCAGCTTTGTGTCTGGGACTAATGAAAAACTGTTTTTT	CASSFVSGTNEKLFF
medium-sized	TRBJ2-1	-	TRBV6-8	TGTGCCAGCAGGACTTACCGGGACACCTACAATGAGCAGTTCTTC	CASRTYRDTYNEQFF
few	TRBJ2-1	-	TRBV18	TGTGCCAGCTCACCGGTAGGAGATGAGCAGTTCTTC	CASSPVGDEQFF
many	TRBJ2-5	-	TRBV11-3	TGTGCCAGCAGCTTAGTACAGATTCAAGAGACCCAGTACTTC	CASSLVQIQETQYF
few	TRBJ1-5	-	TRBV11-3	TGTGCCAGCAGCTTGGTAGGCGGGCCAAATCAGCCCCAGCATTTT	CASSLVGGPNQPQHF
few	TRBJ1-5	TRBD1	TRBV6-8	TGTGCCAGGTATACAGGGGGGATTAGCAATCAGCCCCAGCATTTT	CARYTGGISNQPQHF
-	TRBJ2-5	TRBD2	TRBV11-3	TGTGCCAGCAGCTTGGCGGTAGCGGGGGCCCAAGAGACCCAGTACTTC	CASSLAVAGAQETQYF
medium-sized	TRBJ2-1	-	TRBV6-8	TGTGCCAGCAGTCGACAGGCCCTCAATGAGCAGTTCTTC	CASSRQALNEQFF
many	TRBJ1-1	-	TRBV11-3	TGTGCCAGCAGCATCGGGAGCAGCAACACTGAAGCTTTCTTT	CASSIGSSNTEAFF
-	TRBJ2-1	TRBD2	TRBV13	TGTGCCAGCACCATAGGGACTAGCGGGGCCTCCCGGCAGTTCTTC	CASTIGTSGASRQFF
-	TRBJ1-2	-	TRBV4-1	TGCGCCAGCAGCCAAGAGATAGGGGTGACCTATGGCTACACCTTC	CASSQEIGVTYGYTF
-	TRBJ2-5	-	TRBV29-1	TGCAGCGTGGACAAGTACCAAGAGACCCAGTACTTC	CSVDKYQETQYF
-	TRBJ1-4	TRBD1	TRBV28	TGTGCCAGCAGAAACCCTGGGACAGGGTATCCGACTAATGAAAAACTGTTTTTT	CASRNPGTGYPTNEKLFF
few	TRBJ1-5	-	TRBV6-8	TGTGCCAGCAGTCCCCTTCCAGCCCCCAATCAGCCCCAGCATTTT	CASSPLPAPNQPQHF
-	TRBJ1-1	-	TRBV19	TGTGCCAGTAGTATCATCCCTCGGCGGGTTCGGGACACTGAAGCTTTCTTT	CASSIIPRRVRDTEAFF
-	TRBJ2-7	-	TRBV18	TGTGCCAGCTCACATGACAGGACCCCCTCCTACGAGCAGTACTTC	CASSHDRTPSYEQYF
many	TRBJ2-2	TRBD1	TRBV11-3	TGTGCCAGCAGCTCGTATGGTGGACAGGGGTTGACCGGGGAGCTGTTTTTT	CASSSYGGQGLTGELFF
few	TRBJ2-2	TRBD1	TRBV15	TGTGCCACCAGCAGAGAGAGGGGACAGGTAGTTGACGGGGAGCTGTTTTTT	CATSRERGQVVDGELFF
-	TRBJ2-7	TRBD1	TRBV28	TGTGCCAGCATTAACCGGGACAGGGTTTTCGCGTACTTC	CASINRDRVFAYF
many	TRBJ2-5	-	TRBV11-1	TGTGCCAGCAGCCACGGGACGCGCAGAGAGCCTCCAGAGACCCAGTACTTC	CASSHGTRREPPETQYF
-	TRBJ2-5	TRBD2	TRBV5-1	TGCGCCAGCAGCAAACCGGGACTAGCGGGGGGACAAGAGACCCAGTACTTC	CASSKPGLAGGQETQYF
few	TRBJ2-3	-	TRBV11-3	TGTGCCAGCAGCCTCCGGGACGGACGCACAGATACGCAGTATTTT	CASSLRDGRTDTQYF
many	TRBJ2-3	-	TRBV11-3	TGTGCCAGCAGCTCGGGCCTAGGCACAGATACGCAGTATTTT	CASSSGLGTDTQYF
many	TRBJ1-2	-	TRBV23-1	TGCGCCAGCAGCCAAGCTCTGAGGGCGCCGGGCTACACCTTC	CASSQALRAPGYTF
many	TRBJ2-5	-	TRBV28	TGTGCCAGCAGTTTATCTCTGGCATCGGACAACCAAGAGACCCAGTACTTC	CASSLSLASDNQETQYF
few	TRBJ1-1	-	TRBV23-1	TGCGCCAGCAGCATGGCAGGAGGGAGTGAAGCTTTCTTT	CASSMAGGSEAFF
-	TRBJ1-5	-	TRBV10-3	TGTGCCATCAGTGAGGAGGGCAACAGGCAGCCCCAGCATTTT	CAISEEGNRQPQHF
few	TRBJ2-3	TRBD2	TRBV5-1	TGCGCCAGCAGCCCTATTGGACTAGCGGGTTCTGATACGCAGTATTTT	CASSPIGLAGSDTQYF
-	TRBJ2-7	TRBD1	TRBV11-3	TGTGCCAGCAGCTCACCAGGGGGTTCCTCCTACGAGCAGTACTTC	CASSSPGGSSYEQYF
-	TRBJ2-4	-	TRBV5-1	TGCGCCAGCAGCCCTGAGGGTAGGGGCAGGGGATTGGGCATTCAGTACTTC	CASSPEGRGRGLGIQYF
-	TRBJ1-2	-	TRBV30	TGTGCCTGGAGTGGGGGGCCACGGAGCGATGGCTACACCTTC	CAWSGGPRSDGYTF
few	TRBJ2-1	TRBD1	TRBV7-7	TGTGCCAGCAGCTCAATAGAACAGGGGGCGGTCTACAATGAGCAGTTCTTC	CASSSIEQGAVYNEQFF
-	TRBJ2-3	-	TRBV11-3	TGTGCCAGCAGCCTCCGGGGCTTCCCAGATACGCAGTATTTT	CASSLRGFPDTQYF
many	TRBJ1-1	-	TRBV11-3	TGTGCCAGCAGCGCCCTTAACAGGGCCATGAACACTGAAGCTTTCTTT	CASSALNRAMNTEAFF
few	TRBJ1-2	-	TRBV11-3	TGTGCCAGCAGCCAAATTCCCGATCGGACAGTTGGCTACACCTTC	CASSQIPDRTVGYTF
-	TRBJ2-2	TRBD2	TRBV11-3	TGTGCCAGCAGCTACCTAGCGGGGGTTGCCGGGGAGCTGTTTTTT	CASSYLAGVAGELFF
-	TRBJ1-6	-	TRBV5-1	TGCGCCAGCAGCTTTTTCAGGAATTATAATTCACCCCTCCACTTT	CASSFFRNYNSPLHF
-	TRBJ1-1	TRBD1	TRBV25-1	TGTGCCAGCAGTGAATGGGGTACAGGGGCCGCTGAAGCTTTCTTT	CASSEWGTGAAEAFF
few	TRBJ1-1	-	TRBV11-3	TGTGCCAGCAGCTTAGATGACTACGCCCGGAACACTGAAGCTTTCTTT	CASSLDDYARNTEAFF
few	TRBJ1-2	-	TRBV19	TGTGCCAGCGGAGACGGCGACTATGGCTACACCTTC	CASGDGDYGYTF
few	TRBJ2-3	-	TRBV28	TGTGCCAGCAGCACTAGCACAGATACGCAGTATTTT	CASSTSTDTQYF
medium-sized	TRBJ2-3	-	TRBV28	TGTGCCAGCAGTTCCGGACTGGGTAGCACAGATACGCAGTATTTT	CASSSGLGSTDTQYF
-	TRBJ2-1	TRBD1	TRBV7-6	TGTGCCAGCAGTACCGGGACAGGGGGCCAGGAGCAGTTCTTC	CASSTGTGGQEQFF
few	TRBJ1-4	TRBD1	TRBV28	TGTGCCAGCAGGTCACCAGGGGGCGATGAAAAACTGTTTTTT	CASRSPGGDEKLFF
few	TRBJ2-7	-	TRBV6-8	TGTGCCAGCGGGACACGGTACTACGAGCAGTACTTC	CASGTRYYEQYF
-	TRBJ1-1	-	TRBV14	TGTGCCAGCAGCCAATTGGGGGGGAGAGGCGCTGAAGCTTTCTTT	CASSQLGGRGAEAFF
medium-sized	TRBJ1-1	-	TRBV11-3	TGTGCCAGCAGCTTAGGGCAGGGTAACACTGAAGCTTTCTTT	CASSLGQGNTEAFF
-	TRBJ1-6	-	TRBV6-8	TGTGCCAGCAGTTACTCCCCCCCACCCCTCCACTTT	CASSYSPPPLHF
-	TRBJ1-1	TRBD1	TRBV28	TGTGCCAGCAGTTTATGGGGACAGGGGGGCACTGAAGCTTTCTTT	CASSLWGQGGTEAFF
-	TRBJ2-3	TRBD2	TRBV5-1	TGCGCCAGCAGCTTGGGTGGGACTAGCGGGGTAGATACGCAGTATTTT	CASSLGGTSGVDTQYF
few	TRBJ1-5	TRBD1	TRBV30	TGTGCCTGGAGCGAACAGGGGTTCGGTCCCCAGCATTTT	CAWSEQGFGPQHF